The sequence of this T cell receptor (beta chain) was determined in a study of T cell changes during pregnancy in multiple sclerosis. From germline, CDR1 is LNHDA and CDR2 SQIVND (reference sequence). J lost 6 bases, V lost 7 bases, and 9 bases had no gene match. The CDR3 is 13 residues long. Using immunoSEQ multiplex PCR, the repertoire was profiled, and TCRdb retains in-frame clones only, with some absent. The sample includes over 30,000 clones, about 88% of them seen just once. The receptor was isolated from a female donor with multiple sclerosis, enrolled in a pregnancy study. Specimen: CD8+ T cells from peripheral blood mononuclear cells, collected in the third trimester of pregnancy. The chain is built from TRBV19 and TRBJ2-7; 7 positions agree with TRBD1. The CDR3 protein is CASNLGGLGEQYF. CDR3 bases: TGTGCCAGTAATTTAGGGGGCCTGGGCGAGCAGTACTTC. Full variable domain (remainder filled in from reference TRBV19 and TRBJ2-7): DGGITQSPKYLFRKEGQNVTLSCEQNLNHDAMYWYRQDPGQGLRLIYYSQIVNDFQKGDIAEGYSVSREKKESFPLTVTSAQKNPTAFYLCASNLGGLGEQYFGPGTRLTVT.